This record concerns one T cell receptor beta chain sequence. The antigen this receptor binds is unknown. The sample holds no much larger clone one base away, and base qualities are not on file. The sample comes from a study of control samples from healthy donors and cancer patients (dated by TCRdb to about 2020). Libraries were prepared through the immunoSEQ multiplex PCR assay. TCRdb mirrors the immuneACCESS table, restricted to in-frame sequences. Some clones are absent from its copies; in checked studies, under half trace to an unresolved V gene, and the reason for the others is unknown. Counted in this sample were about 86,000 clones; approximately 95% of them appeared once. The ten largest clones take up roughly 1.5% of the sample. Based on the germline V gene (reference sequence), the CDR1 and CDR2 sequences are GTSNPN and SVGIG. V and J are trimmed by 2 bases and 0 bases, and the gene matches miss 2 bases of the junction. The CDR3 runs 16 residues from the cysteine to the phenylalanine. Only the CDR3 part of the read is kept: 48 bases, read in frame from the first base.

Sequencing input: blood. In this chain, TRBV30 is recombined with TRBJ2-5; TRBD2 aligns with 14 central bases. The TCR sequence derives from a woman aged 30 to 39 in good health. The nucleotides are TGTGCCTGGAGTCGGGGACTAGCGGGGGACCAAGAGACCCAGTACTTC. It codes for CAWSRGLAGDQETQYF.